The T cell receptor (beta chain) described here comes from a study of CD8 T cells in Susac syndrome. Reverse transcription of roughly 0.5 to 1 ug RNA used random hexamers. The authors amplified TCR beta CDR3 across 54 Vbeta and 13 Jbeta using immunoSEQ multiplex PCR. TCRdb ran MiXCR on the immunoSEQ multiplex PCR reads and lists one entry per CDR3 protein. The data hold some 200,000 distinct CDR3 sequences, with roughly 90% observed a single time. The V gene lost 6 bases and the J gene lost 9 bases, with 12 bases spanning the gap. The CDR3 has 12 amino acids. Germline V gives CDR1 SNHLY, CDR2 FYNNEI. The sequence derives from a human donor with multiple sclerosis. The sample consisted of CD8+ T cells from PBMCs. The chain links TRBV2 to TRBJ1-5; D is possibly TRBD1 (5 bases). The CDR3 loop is CASSSTTGPQHF. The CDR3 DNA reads TGTGCCAGCAGCTCCACCACAGGGCCCCAGCATTTT.